This T cell receptor beta chain appears in the sequencing data of a study of shared clonotypes between healthy human individuals. With respect to this clone: The sample holds other DNA sequences that translate to the same CDR3.

In the naive CD8 group, cells lacked CD45RO and were positively selected for CCR7, so terminally differentiated effector memory CD45RA+ cells were left out. Deletions cut 3 bases from V and 3 bases from J, with 6 bases between. This CDR3 is built from 12 residues. Germline V CDR1 and CDR2: LNHDA, SQIVND (reference sequence). Assay: immunoSEQ multiplex PCR; the TCRdb copy retains only in-frame clones and omits some. The data show roughly 2,000,000 clones, with 85% to 95% seen just once and less than 2% held by the top ten. The sample consisted of naive CD8+ T cells from PBMCs. This sequence joins TRBV19 and TRBJ2-7, with D possibly matching TRBD2 (6 bases). The origin of this receptor is a man aged 18 to 29 in good health. Some clones in this sample may be carry-over from other donors' samples. The CDR3 loop reads CASSIGGYEQYF. For the CDR3, the DNA is TGTGCCAGTAGTATCGGGGGCTACGAGCAGTACTTC.